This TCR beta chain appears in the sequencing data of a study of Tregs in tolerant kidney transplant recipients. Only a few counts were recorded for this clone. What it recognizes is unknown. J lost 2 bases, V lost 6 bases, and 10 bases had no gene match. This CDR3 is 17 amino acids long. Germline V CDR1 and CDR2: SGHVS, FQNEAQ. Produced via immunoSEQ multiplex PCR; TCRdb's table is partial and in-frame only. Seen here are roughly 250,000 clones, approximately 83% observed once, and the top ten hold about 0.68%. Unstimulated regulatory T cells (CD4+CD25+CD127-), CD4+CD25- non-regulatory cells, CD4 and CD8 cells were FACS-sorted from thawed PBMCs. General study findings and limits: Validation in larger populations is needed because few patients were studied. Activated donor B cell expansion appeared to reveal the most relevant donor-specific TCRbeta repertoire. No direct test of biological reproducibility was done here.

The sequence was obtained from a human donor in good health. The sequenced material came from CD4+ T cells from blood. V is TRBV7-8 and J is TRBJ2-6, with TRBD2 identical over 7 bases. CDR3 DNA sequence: TGTGCCAGCAGTCCAGGTGGACGGGGGGCTGGGGCCAACGTCCTGACTTTC. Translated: CASSPGGRGAGANVLTF.